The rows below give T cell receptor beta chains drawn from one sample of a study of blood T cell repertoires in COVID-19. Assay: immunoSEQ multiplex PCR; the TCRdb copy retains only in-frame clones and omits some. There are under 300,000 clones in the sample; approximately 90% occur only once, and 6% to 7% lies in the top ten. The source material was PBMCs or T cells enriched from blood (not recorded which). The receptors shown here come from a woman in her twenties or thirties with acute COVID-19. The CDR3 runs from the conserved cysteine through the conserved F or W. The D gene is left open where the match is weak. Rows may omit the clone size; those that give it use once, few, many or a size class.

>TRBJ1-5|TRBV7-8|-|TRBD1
TGTGCCAGCAGCCACCGGGACAGGGGGCTTCAGCCCCAGCATTTT
CASSHRDRGLQPQHF
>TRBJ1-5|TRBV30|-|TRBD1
TGTGCCTGGGACAGGGGGGACAATCAGCCCCAGCATTTT
CAWDRGDNQPQHF
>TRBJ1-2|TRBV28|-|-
TGTGCCAGCAGCGTCGGGGGGAACTATGGCTACACCTTC
CASSVGGNYGYTF
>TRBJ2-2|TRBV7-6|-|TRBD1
TGTGCCAGCAGCTTATCTGGGACAGGGGGCCGGAACACCGGGGAGCTGTTTTTT
CASSLSGTGGRNTGELFF
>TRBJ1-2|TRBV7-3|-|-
TGTGCCAGCAGCCCGCACGAGCGAGCTGCTAACTATGGCTACACCTTC
CASSPHERAANYGYTF
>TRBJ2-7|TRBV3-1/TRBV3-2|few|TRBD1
TGTGCCAGCAGCTACGGGACAGGCTCCTACGAGCAGTACTTC
CASSYGTGSYEQYF
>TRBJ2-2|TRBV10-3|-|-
TGTGCCATCGAGCGGAACTTGGGAACCGGGGAGCTGTTTTTT
CAIERNLGTGELFF
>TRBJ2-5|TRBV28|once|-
TGTGCCAGCACCAACCTACAGGGAGTCCAAGAGACCCAGTACTTC
CASTNLQGVQETQYF
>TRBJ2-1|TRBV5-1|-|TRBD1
TGCGCCAGCAGCCAGGACAGGGGCAATGAGCAGTTCTTC
CASSQDRGNEQFF
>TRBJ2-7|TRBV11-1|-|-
TGTGCCAGCAGCTTATTGCCAGCGCCTACCTACGAGCAGTACTTC
CASSLLPAPTYEQYF
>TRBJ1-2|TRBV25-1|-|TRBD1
TGTGCCAGCAGACAGGGGATGGCTTTTGGCTACACCTTC
CASRQGMAFGYTF
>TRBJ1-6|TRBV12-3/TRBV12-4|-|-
TGTGCCAGCAGTCAGGGCCCCAATTCACCCCTCCACTTT
CASSQGPNSPLHF
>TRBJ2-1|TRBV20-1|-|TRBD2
TGCAGTGCTAGTCGCGGGAGAGGGAGTGTGAATGAGCAGTTCTTC
CSASRGRGSVNEQFF
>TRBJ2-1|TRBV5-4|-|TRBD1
TGTGCCAGCAGCATCGGACAGGGCTCCTACAATGAGCAGTTCTTC
CASSIGQGSYNEQFF
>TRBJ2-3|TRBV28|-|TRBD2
TGTGCCAGCAGTTTGGGGGCTAGCGGGGGGAATACGCAGTATTTT
CASSLGASGGNTQYF
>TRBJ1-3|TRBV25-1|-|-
TGTGCCAGCAGTGAAAATTGGCGGCTTGCTGGAAACACCATATATTTT
CASSENWRLAGNTIYF
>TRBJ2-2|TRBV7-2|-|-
TGTGCCAGCAGCTTAGTGCGACTAGGCGGCGGGGAGCTGTTTTTT
CASSLVRLGGGELFF
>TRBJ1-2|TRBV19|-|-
TGTGCCAGTAGTATCGGCGGGAATGGCTACACCTTC
CASSIGGNGYTF
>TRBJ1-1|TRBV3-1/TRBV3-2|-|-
TGTGCCAGCAGCCACCTCGGACAGCTGAACACTGAAGCTTTCTTT
CASSHLGQLNTEAFF
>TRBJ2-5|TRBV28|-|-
TGTGCCAGCAGTCGTAATAAGTTAGTCCAAGAGACCCAGTACTTC
CASSRNKLVQETQYF
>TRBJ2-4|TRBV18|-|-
TGTGCCAGTTCCCAGGGGACCAAAAACATTCAGTACTTC
CASSQGTKNIQYF
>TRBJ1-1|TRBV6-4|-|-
TGTGCCACCAGGGCCACGCTGAACACTGAAGCTTTCTTT
CATRATLNTEAFF
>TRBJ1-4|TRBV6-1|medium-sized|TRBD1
TGTGCCAGCACCGCCGGGACAGTCGATGAAAAACTGTTTTTT
CASTAGTVDEKLFF
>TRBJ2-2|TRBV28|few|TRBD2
TGTGCCAGCAGTTTTGCTAGCGGCGGGGAGCTGTTTTTT
CASSFASGGELFF
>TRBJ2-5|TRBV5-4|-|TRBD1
TGTGCCAGCAGCAAAGGACAGGGCAGTGAGACCCAGTACTTC
CASSKGQGSETQYF
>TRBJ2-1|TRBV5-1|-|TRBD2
TGCGCCAGCAGCCGGAGTACTAGCGGGACGCCCCATGAGCAGTTCTTC
CASSRSTSGTPHEQFF
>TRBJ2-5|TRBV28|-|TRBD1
TGTGCCAGCAGTCAGACAGGGGCTTTTACGTACCAAGAGACCCAGTACTTC
CASSQTGAFTYQETQYF
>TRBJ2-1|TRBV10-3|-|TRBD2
TGTGCCACCTCTTGGGCGGGAGGTGTTAATGAGCAGTTCTTC
CATSWAGGVNEQFF
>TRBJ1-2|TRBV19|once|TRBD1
TGTGCCAGTAGCCCTCGCCGAATCACAGGGGGCGATGGCTACACCTTC
CASSPRRITGGDGYTF
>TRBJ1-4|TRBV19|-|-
TGTGCCAGTAGTATATCAGGGGCGGGTGATGAAAAACTGTTTTTT
CASSISGAGDEKLFF
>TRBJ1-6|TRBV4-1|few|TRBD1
TGCGCCAGCAGCCTCGGACAGGGTGGTTCACCCCTCCACTTT
CASSLGQGGSPLHF
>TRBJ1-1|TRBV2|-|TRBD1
TGTGCCATCAAGGAGGGGGCGAGGTACACTGAAGCTTTCTTT
CAIKEGARYTEAFF
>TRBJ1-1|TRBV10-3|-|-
TGTGCCATACGCTCGACAGCAATGAACACTGAAGCTTTCTTT
CAIRSTAMNTEAFF
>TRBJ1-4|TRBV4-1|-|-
TGCGCCAGCAGCCAAGTCCCCGACAGCCCTTTTAATGAAAAACTGTTTTTT
CASSQVPDSPFNEKLFF
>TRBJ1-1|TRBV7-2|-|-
TGTGCCAGCTCAGCCTGGAAGGGGCGGAACACTGAAGCTTTCTTT
CASSAWKGRNTEAFF
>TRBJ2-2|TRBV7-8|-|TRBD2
TGTGCCAGCAGCCCCCGGGGAGGGGAGAACACCGGGGAGCTGTTTTTT
CASSPRGGENTGELFF
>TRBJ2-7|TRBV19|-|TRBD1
TGTGCCAGTAGGGGGACAGTGGTCCACGAGCAGTACTTC
CASRGTVVHEQYF
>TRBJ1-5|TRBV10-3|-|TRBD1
TGTGCCATCGGGGACAGGGGGGGCAATCAGCCCCAGCATTTT
CAIGDRGGNQPQHF
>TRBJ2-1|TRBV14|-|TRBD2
TGTGCCAGCAGCCAAGATGAGTTTAGGGGCGGGAGGCAATACAATGAGCAGTTCTTC
CASSQDEFRGGRQYNEQFF
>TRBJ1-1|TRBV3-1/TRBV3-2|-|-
TGTGCCAGCAGCCCGGGTGTCATCACTGAAGCTTTCTTT
CASSPGVITEAFF
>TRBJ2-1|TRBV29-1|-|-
TGCAGCGTTGGTAGAGTGGGCGCTCACAATGAGCAGTTCTTC
CSVGRVGAHNEQFF
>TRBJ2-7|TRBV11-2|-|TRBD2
TGTGCCAGCAGCTTTGGTTCCGGGACTAGCTACGAGCAGTACTTC
CASSFGSGTSYEQYF
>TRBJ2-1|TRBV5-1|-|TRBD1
TGCGCCAGCAGCCCAAGACAGGGGGTCGGCAATGAGCAGTTCTTC
CASSPRQGVGNEQFF
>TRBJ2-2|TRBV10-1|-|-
TGCGCCAGCCGCGAAACTAGCTCCAACACCGGGGAGCTGTTTTTT
CASRETSSNTGELFF
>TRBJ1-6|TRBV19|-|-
TGTGCCAGTATCGGACAGTATAATTCACCCCTCCACTTT
CASIGQYNSPLHF
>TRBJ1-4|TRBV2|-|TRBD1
TGTGCCAGCAGTGGCCAGGGGGCCACCCCAACAACTAATGAAAAACTGTTTTTT
CASSGQGATPTTNEKLFF
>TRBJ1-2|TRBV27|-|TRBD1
TGTGCCAGCAGCCACCAGGACAGGGACTATGGCTACACCTTC
CASSHQDRDYGYTF
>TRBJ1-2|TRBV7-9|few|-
TGTGCCAGCAGCTTAGGCCTTTTGAGTGGCTACACCTTC
CASSLGLLSGYTF
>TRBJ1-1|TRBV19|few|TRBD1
TGTGCCACCCGGGACAGGGATGAAAGAACTGAAGCTTTCTTT
CATRDRDERTEAFF
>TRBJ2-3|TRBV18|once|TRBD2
TGTGCCAGCTCTAGCGGGAGTTCAGATACGCAGTATTTT
CASSSGSSDTQYF
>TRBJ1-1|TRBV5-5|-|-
TGTGCCAGCAGCTTGGAGGTCGGAGTGAACACTGAAGCTTTCTTT
CASSLEVGVNTEAFF
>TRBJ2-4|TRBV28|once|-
TGTGCCAGCAGTTTAAACCCGGACGGGGTAAACATTCAGTACTTC
CASSLNPDGVNIQYF
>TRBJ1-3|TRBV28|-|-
TGTGCCAGCAGTTTATCTCGGGGGGCTTATGGAAACACCATATATTTT
CASSLSRGAYGNTIYF
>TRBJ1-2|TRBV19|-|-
TGTGCCAGTACCCTTCTAGTAGGTGGTGACTATGGCTACACCTTC
CASTLLVGGDYGYTF
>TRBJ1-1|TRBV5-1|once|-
TGCGCCAGCAGCTCGGAACAGGGCCTGAACACTGAAGCTTTCTTT
CASSSEQGLNTEAFF
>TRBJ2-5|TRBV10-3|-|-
TGTGCCATCAGTACAGGGTTAGGGACCCAGTACTTC
CAISTGLGTQYF